Shown below are 18 T cell receptor beta chains from a single sample sequenced in a study of control samples from healthy donors and cancer patients. Measured with immunoSEQ multiplex PCR; TCRdb has only the in-frame clones, and not every one. The table records 130,000 to 150,000 clones, just under 95% of them present only once. The sequenced material came from PBMCs. These receptors all stem from a man aged 55 to 69 with colorectal cancer.

A single count supports this clone. The chain links TRBV7-9 to TRBJ2-1; D is uncertain. V was clipped by 1 base and J by 8 bases, with 3 bases between them. The CDR3 totals 11 residues. Germline V gene sequence: CDR1 SEHNR, CDR2 FQNEAQ (reference sequence). Here the CDR3 reads CASSLEDEQFF. The CDR3 nucleotides read TGTGCCAGCAGCTTAGAGGATGAGCAGTTCTTC.

The chain has TRBV10-2 and TRBJ1-4; a possible D gene is TRBD1 (5 bases). The CDR3 loop spans 16 amino acids. V lost 7 bases and J 0 bases, leaving 15 bases between the germline ends. Germline V gene lookup returns CDR1 WSHSY and CDR2 SAAADI. The CDR3 nucleotides read TGCGCCAGCATGGGGCCGCAAATTTCAACTAATGAAAAACTGTTTTTT. This codes for CASMGPQISTNEKLFF.

The chain links TRBV5-1 to TRBJ2-3, with 8 bases identical to TRBD1. After removal of 3 bases from V and 4 bases from J, the junction contained 7 bases not matched to a gene. The germline CDR1 and CDR2 sequences are SGHRS and YFSETQ. The CDR3 has 15 residues. The CDR3 DNA sequence: TGCGCCAGCAGCTCCGGACAGGGTGGTCCAGATACGCAGTATTTT. Residues: CASSSGQGGPDTQYF.

This clone has a handful of counts. The chain links TRBV7-6 to TRBJ2-3; 10 bases are a match to TRBD2. There are 16 residues in the CDR3. Per the germline V gene, CDR1 is SGHVS and CDR2 is FNYEAQ. Trimming removed 1 base from V and 2 bases from J; junction bases left unmatched: 3. CDR3 sequence (DNA): TGTGCCAGCAGCTTAGTAGCGGGGGGCGCCACAGATACGCAGTATTTT. The encoded protein is CASSLVAGGATDTQYF.

This chain joins TRBV3-1 (or the pseudogene TRBV3-2) and TRBJ1-1; D gene ambiguous. Germline-derived CDR1 and CDR2 are LGHDT and YNNKEL (reference sequence). Trimming removed 2 bases at V and 1 base at J, with 5 bases between. This CDR3 has 13 amino acids. The CDR3 DNA reads as TGTGCCAGCAGCCAAAGAAAGAACACTGAAGCTTTCTTT. Its protein is CASSQRKNTEAFF.

The CDR3 bases are TGTGCCAGCAGTTACGGGCAGGGTGGGGGTACCTATGGCTACACCTTC. It specifies CASSYGQGGGTYGYTF. The V and J genes are TRBV6-5 and TRBJ1-2; D is possibly TRBD1 (5 bases). In germline, CDR1 is MNHEY, CDR2 SVGAGI. The length of the CDR3 is 16 residues. Trimming stripped 2 bases from V and 4 bases from J, with 17 bases between.

The chain joins TRBV5-4 to TRBJ2-2, with 10 bases that match TRBD2. The ends lost 5 bases at V and 7 bases at J; junction bases unmatched: 11. Germline CDR1 SGHNT, CDR2 YYREEE (reference sequence). The CDR3 has 16 residues. This CDR3 reads CASSTGTSVINGELFF. The CDR3 DNA sequence: TGTGCCAGCAGTACCGGGACTAGCGTGATAAACGGGGAGCTGTTTTTT. Together with reference TRBV5-4 and TRBJ2-2, the CDR3 gives the full variable domain: ETGVTQSPTHLIKTRGQQVTLRCSSQSGHNTVSWYQQALGQGPQFIFQYYREEENGRGNFPPRFSGLQFPNYSSELNVNALELDDSALYLCASSTGTSVINGELFFGEGSRLTVL.

The gene calls are TRBV5-1 and TRBJ1-1; D possibly corresponds to TRBD1 (5 bases). The CDR3 runs to 13 residues. V lost 4 bases and J lost 2, with 9 bases in between. From germline, CDR1 is SGHRS and CDR2 YFSETQ. Here the CDR3 reads CASSPGVNTEAFF. The CDR3 DNA reads as TGCGCCAGCAGCCCGGGGGTTAACACTGAAGCTTTCTTT.

This clone was recorded only once. The final CDR3 position lacks the conserved phenylalanine or tryptophan, pointing to a likely read error. The rearrangement links TRBV5-1 to TRBJ1-1; D unresolved. This CDR3 region has 14 residues. Germline V gene sequence: CDR1 SGHRS, CDR2 YFSETQ. V lost 3 bases to trimming and J lost 1 base, with 10 bases between them. The DNA for the CDR3 is TGCGCCAGCAGCTGGCCCTCTGGGAACACTGAAGCTTTCCTT. Protein product: CASSWPSGNTEAFL.

This clone was observed once. The V call is TRBV7-2, the J call TRBJ1-5; D possibly corresponds to TRBD1 (6 bases). Germline V gives CDR1 SGHTA, CDR2 FQGNSA. The CDR3 covers 13 residues. The V end was cut by 5 bases, the J end by 10 bases, with 15 bases between. Written as DNA, the CDR3 is TGTGCCAGCAGCATCGACAGGCGCCGACCCCAGCATTTT. Translation gives CASSIDRRRPQHF.

This sequence joins TRBV5-1 and TRBJ1-6; tentative D call: TRBD1 (5 bases). Germline values: CDR1 SGHRS, CDR2 YFSETQ. The ends were cut back, 6 bases at V and 8 bases at J, with 18 bases in the middle. The CDR3 contains 15 residues. The chain's CDR3 is CASTFSGGSDSPLHF. The CDR3 coding sequence is TGCGCCAGCACGTTTTCGGGGGGGTCTGATTCACCCCTCCACTTT.

V is TRBV7-9 and J is TRBJ1-2; D remains ambiguous. The length of the CDR3 is 14 residues. V lost 1 base, J lost 1 base, and 7 bases lay in between. Germline V CDR1 and CDR2: SEHNR, FQNEAQ (reference sequence). DNA for the CDR3: TGTGCCAGCAGCTTAGACGAGGTTAACTATGGCTACACCTTC. Translated, it gives CASSLDEVNYGYTF.

The gene calls are TRBV5-4 and TRBJ1-2; 7 bases map to TRBD1. CDR3 size: 15 residues. Germline CDR1 and CDR2: SGHNT and YYREEE (reference sequence). With 4 bases clipped from V and 7 bases from J, the junction kept 13 bases outside the gene matches. The CDR3 DNA is TGTGCCAGCAGCCGCCAGGACAGGAACGAAGGTGGCTACACCTTC. Amino acids: CASSRQDRNEGGYTF.

The chain combines TRBV4-1 with TRBJ2-2; D unclear. CDR3 length: 15 residues. Trimming removed 3 bases from V and 1 base from J, with 9 bases in between. In germline, CDR1 is MGHRA, CDR2 YSYEKL. CDR3 in DNA: TGCGCCAGCAGCCAGACGGGCCTGAACACCGGGGAGCTGTTTTTT. This encodes CASSQTGLNTGELFF.

J is TRBJ2-5 and V is TRBV5-6; D gene ambiguous. The V end lost 4 bases, the J end lost 4 bases, and 14 bases lay between the germline ends. Germline CDR1 is SGHDT and CDR2 is YYEEEE. The CDR3 extends over 14 amino acids. This chain's CDR3 is CASSTQGNRETQYF. The CDR3 nucleotides are TGTGCCAGCAGCACTCAAGGAAATAGAGAGACCCAGTACTTC.

The chain uses TRBV19 and TRBJ1-6, with D unresolved. The CDR3 spans 17 residues. Trimming removed 3 bases at V and 8 bases at J, with 20 bases between. Per the germline V gene, CDR1 is LNHDA and CDR2 is SQIVND (reference sequence). CDR3 nucleotide sequence: TGTGCCAGTAGTATCCTCGTCGGTTCGCTGGTTGATTCACCCCTCCACTTT. Amino acid sequence: CASSILVGSLVDSPLHF.

The chain uses TRBV30 and TRBJ1-1; TRBD1 matches 9 bases. With V trimmed by 3 bases and J by 5 bases, 10 bases remained unmatched. Germline V lookup: CDR1 GTSNPN, CDR2 SVGIG (reference sequence). The CDR3 length is 15 residues. CDR3 bases: TGTGCCTGGAGGCCCCCGGGACAGGGAGGAACTGAAGCTTTCTTT. Translating gives CAWRPPGQGGTEAFF.

This clone was seen a handful of times. The chain links TRBV3-1 (or the pseudogene TRBV3-2) to TRBJ1-4; D ambiguous. The V end lost 4 bases, the J end lost 5 bases, and 8 bases lay between the germline ends. The germline gives CDR1 LGHDT, CDR2 YNNKEL (reference sequence). This CDR3 is built from 13 residues. CDR3 coding DNA: TGTGCCAGCAGCCCCGGGATAAATGAAAAACTGTTTTTT. It is translated as CASSPGINEKLFF.